A selection of T cell receptor beta chains follows, all from one sample in a study of blood T cell repertoires in COVID-19. TCRdb's copy holds only in-frame clones and misses some; the assay was immunoSEQ multiplex PCR. The data show 250,000 to 300,000 clones, about 86% seen once. Sequencing used peripheral blood. The receptors shown here come from a woman aged 60-75 years with active or convalescent COVID-19. Both conserved end residues are part of each CDR3. Each record gives: CDR3 length, J gene, clone size, D gene, V gene, CDR3 protein, CDR3 DNA. The D gene is left open where the match is weak. A clone size is listed for some rows: how often the clone was seen (once, few, many), or a class if it is expanded.

15,TRBJ1-5,.,.,TRBV12-5,CASGWGVGAGQPQHF,TGTGCTAGTGGTTGGGGTGTGGGGGCAGGCCAGCCCCAGCATTTT
14,TRBJ2-3,.,TRBD2,TRBV29-1,CSVKRGGLGDTQYF,TGCAGCGTCAAACGGGGGGGCCTGGGAGATACGCAGTATTTT
12,TRBJ2-7,.,.,TRBV28,CASRPQGYEQYF,TGTGCCAGCAGACCTCAGGGATACGAGCAGTACTTC
13,TRBJ1-6,.,.,TRBV5-1,CASSLGENSPLHF,TGCGCCAGCAGCTTGGGGGAGAATTCACCCCTCCACTTT
15,TRBJ2-1,.,.,TRBV9,CASSAQGGYRREQFF,TGTGCCAGCAGCGCGCAGGGGGGCTACCGGCGCGAGCAGTTCTTC
14,TRBJ2-5,.,.,TRBV5-8,CASSAFSGQETQYF,TGTGCCAGCAGCGCTTTTAGCGGTCAAGAGACCCAGTACTTC
15,TRBJ2-7,once,TRBD1,TRBV28,CASSPSGTGNYEQYF,TGTGCCAGCAGCCCGTCGGGGACAGGGAACTACGAGCAGTACTTC
16,TRBJ1-2,.,TRBD1,TRBV4-1,CASSRRGTGVNYGYTF,TGCGCCAGCAGCCGTCGTGGGACAGGGGTTAACTATGGCTACACCTTC
16,TRBJ2-3,.,TRBD2,TRBV5-6,CASSAGLAGAPDTQYF,TGTGCCAGCAGCGCTGGACTAGCGGGGGCCCCAGATACGCAGTATTTT
12,TRBJ2-5,.,TRBD2,TRBV5-1,CASGGAQETQYF,TGCGCCTCGGGGGGGGCGCAAGAGACCCAGTACTTC
13,TRBJ2-5,.,.,TRBV21-1,CASNQGYQETQYF,TGTGCCAGCAATCAGGGGTACCAAGAGACCCAGTACTTC
13,TRBJ1-3,.,TRBD1,TRBV7-9,CALEGASGNTIYF,TGTGCCCTGGAGGGGGCCTCTGGAAACACCATATATTTT
16,TRBJ2-6,.,TRBD1,TRBV19,CASSLQGQAGANVLTF,TGTGCCAGTAGTTTACAGGGACAGGCTGGGGCCAACGTCCTGACTTTC
14,TRBJ1-4,.,.,TRBV19,CASSIEGRGEKLFF,TGTGCCAGTAGTATCGAGGGGAGGGGTGAAAAACTGTTTTTT
15,TRBJ1-2,.,.,TRBV15,CATSRDGEANYGYTF,TGTGCCACCAGCAGAGACGGGGAAGCTAACTATGGCTACACCTTC
13,TRBJ1-1,.,.,TRBV7-9,CASRNREETEAFF,TGTGCCAGCAGAAATCGAGAGGAGACTGAAGCTTTCTTT
16,TRBJ2-7,.,TRBD2,TRBV9,CASSVGGGGTPYEQYF,TGTGCCAGCAGCGTAGGAGGCGGGGGGACTCCCTACGAGCAGTACTTC
15,TRBJ2-7,few,TRBD2,TRBV7-8,CASSLWAGGSYEQYF,TGTGCCAGCAGCTTATGGGCGGGGGGATCCTACGAGCAGTACTTC
13,TRBJ2-6,.,.,TRBV30,CAFWGRGANVLTF,TGTGCCTTCTGGGGGCGAGGGGCCAACGTCCTGACTTTC
15,TRBJ1-1,.,TRBD1,TRBV6-5,CASSLQGSLPTEAFF,TGTGCCAGCAGTCTACAGGGGTCCCTACCCACTGAAGCTTTCTTT
16,TRBJ1-5,.,.,TRBV7-9,CASDRWRGRCNQPQHF,TGTGCCAGCGACCGGTGGAGGGGTCGCTGTAATCAGCCCCAGCATTTT
14,TRBJ1-3,.,.,TRBV2,CASSETGSGNTIYF,TGTGCCAGCAGTGAAACAGGCTCTGGAAACACCATATATTTT